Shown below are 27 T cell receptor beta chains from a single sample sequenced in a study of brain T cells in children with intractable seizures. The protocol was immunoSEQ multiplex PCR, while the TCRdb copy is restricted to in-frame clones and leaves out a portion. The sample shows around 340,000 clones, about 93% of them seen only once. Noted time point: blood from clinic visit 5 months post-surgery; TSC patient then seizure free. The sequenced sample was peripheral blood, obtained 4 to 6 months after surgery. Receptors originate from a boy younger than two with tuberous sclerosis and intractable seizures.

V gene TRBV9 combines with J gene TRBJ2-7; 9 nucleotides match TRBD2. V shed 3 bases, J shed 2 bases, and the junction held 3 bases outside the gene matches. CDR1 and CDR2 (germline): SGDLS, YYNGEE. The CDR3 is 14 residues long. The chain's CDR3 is CASSETSGAYEQYF. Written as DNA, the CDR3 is TGTGCCAGCAGCGAGACTAGCGGAGCCTACGAGCAGTACTTC. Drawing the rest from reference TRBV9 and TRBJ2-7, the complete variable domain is DSGVTQTPKHLITATGQRVTLRCSPRSGDLSVYWYQQSLDQGLQFLIQYYNGEERAKGNILERFSAQQFPDLHSELNLSSLELGDSALYFCASSETSGAYEQYFGPGTRLTVT.

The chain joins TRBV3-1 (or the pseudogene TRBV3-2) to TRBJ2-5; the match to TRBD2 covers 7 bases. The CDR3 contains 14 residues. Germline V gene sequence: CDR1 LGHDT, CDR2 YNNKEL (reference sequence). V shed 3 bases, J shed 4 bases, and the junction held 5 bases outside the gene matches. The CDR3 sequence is CASSHTGGGETQYF. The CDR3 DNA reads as TGTGCCAGCAGCCATACGGGGGGTGGAGAGACCCAGTACTTC.

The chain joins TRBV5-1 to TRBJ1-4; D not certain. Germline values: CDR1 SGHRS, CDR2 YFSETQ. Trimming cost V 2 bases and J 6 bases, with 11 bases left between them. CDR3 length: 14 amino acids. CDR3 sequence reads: CASSLQRHDEKLFF. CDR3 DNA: TGCGCCAGCAGCTTACAGCGGCATGATGAAAAACTGTTTTTT.

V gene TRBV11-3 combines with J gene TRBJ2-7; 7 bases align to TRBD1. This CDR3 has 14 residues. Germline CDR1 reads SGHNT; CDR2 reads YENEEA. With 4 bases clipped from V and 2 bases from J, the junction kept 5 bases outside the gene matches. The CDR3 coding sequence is TGTGCCAGCAGCTCTCGGGACAGTACCTACGAGCAGTACTTC. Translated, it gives CASSSRDSTYEQYF.

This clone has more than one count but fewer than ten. The CDR3 sequence: CATAGLAGALIYEQYF. DNA of the CDR3: TGTGCCACCGCTGGACTAGCGGGGGCCCTAATCTACGAGCAGTACTTC. This chain joins TRBV27 and TRBJ2-7; TRBD2 aligns across 13 bases. The CDR3 is made up of 16 amino acids. With 10 bases clipped from V and 3 bases from J, the junction kept 12 bases outside the gene matches. CDR1 is MNHEY and CDR2 is SMNVEV in the germline V gene (reference sequence).

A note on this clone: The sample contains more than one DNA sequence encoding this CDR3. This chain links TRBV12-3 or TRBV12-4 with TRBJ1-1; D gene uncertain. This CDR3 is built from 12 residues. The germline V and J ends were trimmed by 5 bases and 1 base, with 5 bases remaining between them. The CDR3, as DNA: TGTGCCAGCAGTCTTGAGAACACTGAAGCTTTCTTT. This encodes CASSLENTEAFF.

The chain's CDR3 is CASSPRDTQYF. CDR3 nucleotides: TGTGCCAGCAGCCCCCGCGATACGCAGTATTTT. The rearrangement links TRBV5-5 to TRBJ2-3; D uncertain. CDR1 is SGHKS, CDR2 YYEKEE, per germline (reference sequence). The V end was cut by 4 bases, the J end by 6 bases, with 6 bases between. The CDR3 contains 11 residues.

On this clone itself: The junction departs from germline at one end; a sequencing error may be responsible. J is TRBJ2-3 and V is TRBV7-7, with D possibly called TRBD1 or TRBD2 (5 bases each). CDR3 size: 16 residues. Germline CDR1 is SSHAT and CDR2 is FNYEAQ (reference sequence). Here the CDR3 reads CASSLGWGPGADTQYF. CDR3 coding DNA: TGTGCTAGCAGCTTAGGTTGGGGCCCCGGGGCAGATACGCAGTATTTT. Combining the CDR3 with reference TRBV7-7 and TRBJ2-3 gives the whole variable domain GAGVSQSPRYKVTKRGQDVTLRCDPISSHATLYWYQQALGQGPEFLTYFNYEAQPDKSGLPSDRFSAERPEGSISTLTIQRTEQRDSAMYRCASSLGWGPGADTQYFGPGTRLTVL.

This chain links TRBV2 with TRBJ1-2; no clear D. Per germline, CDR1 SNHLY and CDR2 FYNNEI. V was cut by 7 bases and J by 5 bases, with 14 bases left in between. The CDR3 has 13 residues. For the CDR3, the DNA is TGTGCCAGCAAGATCAGAGCCCTGTATGGCTACACCTTC. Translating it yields CASKIRALYGYTF.

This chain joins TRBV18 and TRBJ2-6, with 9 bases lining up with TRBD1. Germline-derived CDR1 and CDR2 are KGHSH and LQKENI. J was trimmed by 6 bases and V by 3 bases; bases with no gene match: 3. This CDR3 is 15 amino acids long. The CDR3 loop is CASSPQQGAANVLTF. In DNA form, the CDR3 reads TGTGCCAGCTCACCTCAACAGGGGGCGGCCAACGTCCTGACTTTC.

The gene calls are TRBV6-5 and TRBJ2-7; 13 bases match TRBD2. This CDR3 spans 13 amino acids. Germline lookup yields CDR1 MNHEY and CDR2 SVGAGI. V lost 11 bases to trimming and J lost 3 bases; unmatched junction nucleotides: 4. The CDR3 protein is CAGGTSGDYEQYF. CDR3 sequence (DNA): TGTGCCGGCGGGACTAGCGGGGACTACGAGCAGTACTTC.

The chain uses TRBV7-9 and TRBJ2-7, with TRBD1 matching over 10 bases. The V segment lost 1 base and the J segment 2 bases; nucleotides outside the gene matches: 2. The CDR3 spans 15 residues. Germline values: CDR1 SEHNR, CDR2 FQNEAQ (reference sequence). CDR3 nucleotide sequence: TGTGCCAGCAGCTTAGAAGGGACAGGGGCCTACGAGCAGTACTTC. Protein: CASSLEGTGAYEQYF.

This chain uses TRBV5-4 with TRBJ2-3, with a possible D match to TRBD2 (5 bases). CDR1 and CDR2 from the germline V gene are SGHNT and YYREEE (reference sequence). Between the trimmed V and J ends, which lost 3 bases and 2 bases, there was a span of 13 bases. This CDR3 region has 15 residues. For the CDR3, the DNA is TGTGCCAGCAGCTCGGACGGACTTTACACAGATACGCAGTATTTT. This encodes CASSSDGLYTDTQYF.

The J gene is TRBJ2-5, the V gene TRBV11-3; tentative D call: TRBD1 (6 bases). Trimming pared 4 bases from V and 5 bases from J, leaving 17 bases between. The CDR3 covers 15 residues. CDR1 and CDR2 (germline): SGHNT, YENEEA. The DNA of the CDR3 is TGTGCCAGCAGCTCCCGTGGGGGCTCGACGGAGACCCAGTACTTC. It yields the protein CASSSRGGSTETQYF.

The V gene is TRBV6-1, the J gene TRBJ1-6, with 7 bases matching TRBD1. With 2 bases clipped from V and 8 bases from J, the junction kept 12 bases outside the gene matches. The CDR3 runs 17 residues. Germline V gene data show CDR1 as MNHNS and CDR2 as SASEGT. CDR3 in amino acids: CASSEFGQDPRDSPLHF. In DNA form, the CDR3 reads TGTGCCAGCAGTGAATTCGGACAGGACCCGCGAGATTCACCCCTCCACTTT.

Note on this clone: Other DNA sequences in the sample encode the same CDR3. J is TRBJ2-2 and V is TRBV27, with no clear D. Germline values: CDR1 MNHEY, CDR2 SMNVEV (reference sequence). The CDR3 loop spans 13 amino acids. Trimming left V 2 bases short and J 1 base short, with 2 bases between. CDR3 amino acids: CASSLKNTGELFF. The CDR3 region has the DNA TGTGCCAGCAGTTTAAAGAACACCGGGGAGCTGTTTTTT.

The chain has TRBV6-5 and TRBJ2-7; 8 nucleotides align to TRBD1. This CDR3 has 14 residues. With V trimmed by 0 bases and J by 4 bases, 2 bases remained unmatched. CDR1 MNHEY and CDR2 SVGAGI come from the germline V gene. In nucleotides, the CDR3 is TGTGCCAGCAGTTACTCCAGGGGGCCGTACGAGCAGTACTTC. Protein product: CASSYSRGPYEQYF.

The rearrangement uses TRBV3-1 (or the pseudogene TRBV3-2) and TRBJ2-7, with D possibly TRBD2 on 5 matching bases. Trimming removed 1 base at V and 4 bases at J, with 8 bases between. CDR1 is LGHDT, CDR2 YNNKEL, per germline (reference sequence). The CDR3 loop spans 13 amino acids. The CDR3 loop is CASSQVPGYEQYF. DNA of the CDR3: TGTGCCAGCAGCCAAGTTCCGGGGTACGAGCAGTACTTC.

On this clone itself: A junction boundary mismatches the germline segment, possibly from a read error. The CDR3 DNA is TGTGCCACCAGTGGACGTCTAGGGGCCCATGGCTACACCTTC. It is translated as CATSGRLGAHGYTF. This chain uses TRBV6-6 with TRBJ1-2; a weak D match, TRBD1 (5 bases). The CDR3 covers 14 residues. Per the germline V gene, CDR1 is MNHNY and CDR2 is SVGAGI (reference sequence).

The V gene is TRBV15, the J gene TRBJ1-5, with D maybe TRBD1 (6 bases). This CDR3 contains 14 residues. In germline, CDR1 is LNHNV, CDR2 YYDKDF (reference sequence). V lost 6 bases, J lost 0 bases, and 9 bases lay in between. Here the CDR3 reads CATRDRYSNQPQHF. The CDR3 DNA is TGTGCCACCAGGGACAGATATAGCAATCAGCCCCAGCATTTT.

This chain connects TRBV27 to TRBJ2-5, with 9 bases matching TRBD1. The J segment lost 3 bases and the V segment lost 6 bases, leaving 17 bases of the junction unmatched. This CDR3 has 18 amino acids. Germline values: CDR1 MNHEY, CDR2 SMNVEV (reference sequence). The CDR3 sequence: CASSPQLQQGASEETQYF. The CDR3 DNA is TGTGCCAGCAGCCCCCAACTCCAACAGGGGGCCAGCGAAGAGACCCAGTACTTC.

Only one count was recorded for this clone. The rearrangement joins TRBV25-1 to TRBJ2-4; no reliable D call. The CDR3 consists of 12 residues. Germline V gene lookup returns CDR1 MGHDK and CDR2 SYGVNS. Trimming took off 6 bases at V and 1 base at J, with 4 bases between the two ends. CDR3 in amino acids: CASRGAKNIQYF. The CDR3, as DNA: TGTGCCAGCAGGGGCGCCAAAAACATTCAGTACTTC.

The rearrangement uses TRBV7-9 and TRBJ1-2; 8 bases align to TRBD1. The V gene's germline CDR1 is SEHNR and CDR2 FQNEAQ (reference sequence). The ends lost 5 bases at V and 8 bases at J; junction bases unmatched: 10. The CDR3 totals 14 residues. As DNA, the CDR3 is TGTGCCAGCAGCCCGACAGGGGTCGGGTGGGGCTACACCTTC. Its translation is CASSPTGVGWGYTF.

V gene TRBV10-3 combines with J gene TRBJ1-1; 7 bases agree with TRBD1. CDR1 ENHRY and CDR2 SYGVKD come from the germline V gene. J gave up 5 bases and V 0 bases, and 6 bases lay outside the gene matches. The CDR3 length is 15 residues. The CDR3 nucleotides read TGTGCCATCAGTGAGTCGCTTGACAGGGCAACTGAAGCTTTCTTT. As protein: CAISESLDRATEAFF.

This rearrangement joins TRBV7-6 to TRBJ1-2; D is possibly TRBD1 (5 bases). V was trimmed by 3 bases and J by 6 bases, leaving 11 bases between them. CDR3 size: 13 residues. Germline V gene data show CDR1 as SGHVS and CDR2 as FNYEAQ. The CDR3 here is CASSFTGTDGYTF. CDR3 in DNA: TGTGCCAGCAGCTTTACCGGGACCGATGGCTACACCTTC.

Here the CDR3 DNA reads TGTGCCAGCAGCCAAGATCGGGGGGGGACCGGGGAGCTGTTTTTT. Its protein product is CASSQDRGGTGELFF. The genes are TRBV14 and TRBJ2-2, with TRBD2 matching over 8 bases. The CDR3 runs to 15 residues. Germline V gene lookup returns CDR1 SGHDN and CDR2 FVKESK. The junction had 2 bases not matched to a gene; V was cut back by 0 bases and J by 5 bases.

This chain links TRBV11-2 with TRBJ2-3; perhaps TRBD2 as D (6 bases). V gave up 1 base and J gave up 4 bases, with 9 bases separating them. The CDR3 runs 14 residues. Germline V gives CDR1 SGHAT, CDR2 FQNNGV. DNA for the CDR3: TGTGCCAGCAGCTTAGGACTAGTCCCAGATACGCAGTATTTT. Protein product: CASSLGLVPDTQYF.